The text below deals with one TCR beta chain. Its antigen remains unidentified. V shed 4 bases, J shed 3 bases, and the junction held 6 bases outside the gene matches. The CDR3 covers 14 residues. Per the germline V gene, CDR1 is SGHRS and CDR2 is YFSETQ. Next came a second PCR, run for about 6 to 12 cycles, which used a sample-barcoded 5' primer along with a J-beta primer mix. A minimum of 2.5 million CDR3-containing paired-end reads was obtained for each sample. TCRdb redid the calling of the 5' RACE reads with MiXCR, one entry per CDR3 protein. The sample holds over 1.5 million distinct CDR3 sequences, about 49% seen once. Whenever a sample was processed, at least 7 million PBMCs were isolated. The sample originates from a study of blood T cells in healthy people across ages. Overall study findings and caveats: Age advanced and TCR beta diversity per million T cells fell, roughly linearly. Estimated diversity that came from one million T cells was considered an underestimate.

Sequencing was carried out using blood. The rearrangement links TRBV5-1 to TRBJ1-2; 7 bases agree with TRBD1. This receptor was obtained from a woman in her forties in good health. This CDR3 reads CASSPEGQYYGYTF. For the CDR3, the DNA is TGCGCCAGCAGCCCGGAGGGACAGTACTATGGCTACACCTTC.